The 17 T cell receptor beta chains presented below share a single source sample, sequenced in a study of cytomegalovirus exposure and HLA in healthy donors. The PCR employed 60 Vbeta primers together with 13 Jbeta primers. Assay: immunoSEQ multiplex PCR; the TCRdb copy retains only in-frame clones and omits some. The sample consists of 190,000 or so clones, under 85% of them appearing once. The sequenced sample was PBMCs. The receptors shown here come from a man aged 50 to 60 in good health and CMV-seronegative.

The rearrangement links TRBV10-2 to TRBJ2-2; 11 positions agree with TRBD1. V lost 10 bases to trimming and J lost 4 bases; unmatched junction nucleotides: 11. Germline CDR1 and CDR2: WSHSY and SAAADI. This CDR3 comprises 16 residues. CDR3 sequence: CATTSGTGGFTGELFF. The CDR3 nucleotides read TGCGCCACTACCTCCGGGACAGGGGGTTTCACCGGGGAGCTGTTTTTT.

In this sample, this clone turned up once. The CDR3 sequence is CASSSDRGIRADTQYF. CDR3 in DNA: TGTGCCAGCAGCTCCGACAGGGGGATCAGGGCAGATACGCAGTATTTT. The chain recombines TRBV7-2 with TRBJ2-3; 9 nucleotides agree with TRBD1. Germline trimming cut 4 bases from V and 4 bases from J; bases unmatched to any gene: 9. Germline CDR1 and CDR2: SGHTA and FQGNSA. The CDR3 spans 16 residues.

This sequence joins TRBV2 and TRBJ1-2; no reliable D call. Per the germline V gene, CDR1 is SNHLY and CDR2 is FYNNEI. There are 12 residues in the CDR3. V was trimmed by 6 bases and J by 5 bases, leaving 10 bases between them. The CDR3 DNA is TGTGCCAGCAGCCGGACTGAATATGGCTACACCTTC. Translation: CASSRTEYGYTF.

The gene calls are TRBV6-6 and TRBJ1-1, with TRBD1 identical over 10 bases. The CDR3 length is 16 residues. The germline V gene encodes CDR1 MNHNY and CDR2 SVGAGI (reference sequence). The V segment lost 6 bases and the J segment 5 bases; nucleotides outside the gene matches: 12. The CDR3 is CASSRPDRGGDTEAFF. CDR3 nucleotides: TGTGCCAGCAGCCGACCGGACAGGGGGGGAGATACTGAAGCTTTCTTT.

In nucleotides, the CDR3 is TGTGCCAGCAGTTCCGCGGGAGTTCCCTACAATGAGCAGTTCTTC. It yields the protein CASSSAGVPYNEQFF. The chain couples TRBV28 to TRBJ2-1, with TRBD2 matching 7 bases. The CDR3 totals 15 residues. Germline CDR1 and CDR2: MDHEN and SYDVKM. J lost 2 bases, V lost 4 bases, and 5 bases had no gene match.

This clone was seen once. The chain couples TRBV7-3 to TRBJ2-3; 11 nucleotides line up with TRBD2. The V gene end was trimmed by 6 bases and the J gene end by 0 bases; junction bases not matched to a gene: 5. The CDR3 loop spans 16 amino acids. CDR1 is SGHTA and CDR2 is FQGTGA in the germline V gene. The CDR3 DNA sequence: TGTGCCAGCAGTATACTAGCGGGGGCTAGCACAGATACGCAGTATTTT. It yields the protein CASSILAGASTDTQYF.

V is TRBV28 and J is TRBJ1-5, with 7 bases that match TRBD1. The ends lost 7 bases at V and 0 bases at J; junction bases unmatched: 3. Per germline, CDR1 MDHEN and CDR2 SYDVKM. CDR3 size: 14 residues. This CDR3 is CASIPGGSNQPQHF. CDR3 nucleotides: TGTGCCAGCATTCCAGGGGGTAGCAATCAGCCCCAGCATTTT.

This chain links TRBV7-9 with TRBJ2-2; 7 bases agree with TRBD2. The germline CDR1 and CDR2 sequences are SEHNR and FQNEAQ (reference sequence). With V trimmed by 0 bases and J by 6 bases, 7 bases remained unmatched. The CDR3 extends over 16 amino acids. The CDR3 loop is CASSLALAGESGELFF. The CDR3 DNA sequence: TGTGCCAGCAGCTTAGCGCTCGCGGGAGAATCCGGGGAGCTGTTTTTT.

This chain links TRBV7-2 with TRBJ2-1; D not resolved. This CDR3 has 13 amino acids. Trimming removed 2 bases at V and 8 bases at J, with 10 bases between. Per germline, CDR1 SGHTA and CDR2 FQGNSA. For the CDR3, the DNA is TGTGCCAGCAGCTTACCCGTGTATGATGAGCAGTTCTTC. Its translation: CASSLPVYDEQFF.

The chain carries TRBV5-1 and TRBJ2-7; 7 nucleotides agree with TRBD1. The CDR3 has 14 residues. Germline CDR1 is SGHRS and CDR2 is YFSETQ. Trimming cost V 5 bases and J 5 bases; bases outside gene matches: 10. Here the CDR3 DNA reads TGCGCCAGCAGTCCCGGGACAGCCGCCAACGAGCAGTACTTC. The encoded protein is CASSPGTAANEQYF.

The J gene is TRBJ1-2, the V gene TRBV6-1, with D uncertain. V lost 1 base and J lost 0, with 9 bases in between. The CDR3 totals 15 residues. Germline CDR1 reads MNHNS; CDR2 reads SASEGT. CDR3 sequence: CASSEGGWANYGYTF. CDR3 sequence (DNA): TGTGCCAGCAGTGAAGGAGGGTGGGCTAACTATGGCTACACCTTC.

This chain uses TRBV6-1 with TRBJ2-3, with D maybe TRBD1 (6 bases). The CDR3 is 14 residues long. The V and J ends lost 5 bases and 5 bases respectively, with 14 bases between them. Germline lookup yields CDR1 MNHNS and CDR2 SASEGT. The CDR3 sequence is CASSHSPGEDTQYF. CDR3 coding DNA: TGTGCCAGCAGTCATTCTCCAGGGGAAGATACGCAGTATTTT.

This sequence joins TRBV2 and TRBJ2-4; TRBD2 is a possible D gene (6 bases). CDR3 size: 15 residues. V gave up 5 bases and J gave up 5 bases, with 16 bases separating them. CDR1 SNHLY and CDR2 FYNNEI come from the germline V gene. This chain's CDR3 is CASSRLGGSQNIQYF. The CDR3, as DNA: TGTGCCAGCAGTCGATTAGGAGGGTCCCAAAACATTCAGTACTTC.

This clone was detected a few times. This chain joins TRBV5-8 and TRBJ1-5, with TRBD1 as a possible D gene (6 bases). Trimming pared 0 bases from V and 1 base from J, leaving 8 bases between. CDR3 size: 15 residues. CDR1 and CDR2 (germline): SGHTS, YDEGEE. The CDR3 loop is CASSLVGGSNQPQHF. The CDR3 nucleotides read TGTGCCAGCAGCTTGGTTGGGGGCAGCAATCAGCCCCAGCATTTT.

This CDR3 is CAIGRLAGAPTDTQYF. The CDR3 DNA reads as TGTGCCATTGGTAGACTAGCGGGGGCCCCCACAGATACGCAGTATTTT. The chain uses TRBV19 and TRBJ2-3; 12 positions match TRBD2. Germline assignment: CDR1 LNHDA and CDR2 SQIVND (reference sequence). V shed 10 bases, J shed 2 bases, and the junction held 10 bases outside the gene matches. CDR3 length: 16 residues.

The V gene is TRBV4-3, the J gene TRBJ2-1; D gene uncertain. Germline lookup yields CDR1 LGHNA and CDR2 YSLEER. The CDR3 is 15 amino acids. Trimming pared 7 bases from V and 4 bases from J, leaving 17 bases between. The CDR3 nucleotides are TGCGCCAGCAACAAAACGGGTGACTCATACAATGAGCAGTTCTTC. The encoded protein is CASNKTGDSYNEQFF.

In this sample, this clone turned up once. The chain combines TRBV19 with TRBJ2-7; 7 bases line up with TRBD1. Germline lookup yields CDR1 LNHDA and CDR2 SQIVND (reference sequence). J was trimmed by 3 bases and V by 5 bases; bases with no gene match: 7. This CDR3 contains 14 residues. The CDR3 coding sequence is TGTGCCAGTAGTCCCCGGGACAGACTCTACGAGCAGTACTTC. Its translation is CASSPRDRLYEQYF.